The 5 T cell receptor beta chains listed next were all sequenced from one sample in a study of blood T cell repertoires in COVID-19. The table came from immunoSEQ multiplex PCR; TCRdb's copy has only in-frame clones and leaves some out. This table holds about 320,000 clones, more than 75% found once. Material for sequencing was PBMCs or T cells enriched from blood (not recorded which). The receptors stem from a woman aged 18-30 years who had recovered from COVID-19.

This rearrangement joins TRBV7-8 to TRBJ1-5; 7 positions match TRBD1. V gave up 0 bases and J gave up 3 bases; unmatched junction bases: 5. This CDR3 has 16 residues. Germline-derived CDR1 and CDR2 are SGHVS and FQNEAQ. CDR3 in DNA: TGTGCCAGCAGCTTAGCGTGGGACAGCTACAATCAGCCCCAGCATTTT. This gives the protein CASSLAWDSYNQPQHF.

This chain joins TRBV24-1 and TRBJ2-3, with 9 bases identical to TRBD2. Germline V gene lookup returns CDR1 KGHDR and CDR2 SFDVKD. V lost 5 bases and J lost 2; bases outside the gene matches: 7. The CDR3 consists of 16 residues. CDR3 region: CATSAQAGGHTDTQYF. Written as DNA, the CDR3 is TGTGCCACCAGTGCCCAAGCGGGGGGTCACACAGATACGCAGTATTTT.

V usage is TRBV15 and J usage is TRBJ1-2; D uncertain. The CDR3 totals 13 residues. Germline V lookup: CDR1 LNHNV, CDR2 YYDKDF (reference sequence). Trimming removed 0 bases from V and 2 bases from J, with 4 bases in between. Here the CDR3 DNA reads TGTGCCACCAGCAGAGACAGAAACTATGGCTACACCTTC. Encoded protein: CATSRDRNYGYTF.

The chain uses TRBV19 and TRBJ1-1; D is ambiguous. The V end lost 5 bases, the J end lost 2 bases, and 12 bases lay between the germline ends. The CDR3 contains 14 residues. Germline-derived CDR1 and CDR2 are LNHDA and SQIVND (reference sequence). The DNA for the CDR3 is TGTGCCAGTAGTGTCGGGCGGGGTAACACTGAAGCTTTCTTT. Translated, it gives CASSVGRGNTEAFF.

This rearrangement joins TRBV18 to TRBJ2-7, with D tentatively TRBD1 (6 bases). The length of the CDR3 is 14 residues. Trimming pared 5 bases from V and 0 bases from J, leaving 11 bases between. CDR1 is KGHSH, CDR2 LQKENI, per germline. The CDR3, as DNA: TGTGCCAGCTCATCTCAGGGGAGCTCCTACGAGCAGTACTTC. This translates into CASSSQGSSYEQYF.